This TCR beta chain derives from a study of blood T cell repertoires in COVID-19. Clones were sequenced by immunoSEQ multiplex PCR, and TCRdb holds only the in-frame ones, with some missing. The data show under 35,000 clones, 78% seen once. This clone was found a few times. CDR3 length equals 15 residues. The J segment lost 3 bases and the V segment lost 0 bases, leaving 2 bases of the junction unmatched. Germline values: CDR1 SGHRS, CDR2 YFSETQ. The genes are TRBV5-1 and TRBJ2-1, with 8 bases lining up with TRBD2. Sequencing was carried out using peripheral blood. The receptor's source is a man older than 75 with acute or convalescent COVID-19. CDR3 in amino acids: CASSLAGGIYNEQFF. The CDR3 nucleotides are TGCGCCAGCAGCTTGGCGGGGGGGATCTACAATGAGCAGTTCTTC.